The 17 T cell receptor beta chains presented below share a single source sample, sequenced in a study of T cells in Graves' hyperthyroidism and ophthalmopathy. RNA transcripts provided the source from which TCR beta CDR3 regions were amplified. During a first-round RT-PCR of the TCR CDR3, the HTBI primer set was used. TCRdb reprocessed the multiplex PCR reads with MiXCR, giving one entry per CDR3 protein. The sample consists of 400,000 or so distinct CDR3 sequences, roughly an eighth of them appearing once. Sequenced: blood. Receptors were obtained from a man between 45 and 60 years old with Graves' ophthalmopathy.

This clonotype turned up a few times. The CDR3 region is CAWTEGLADTDTQYF. CDR3 nucleotides: TGTGCCTGGACCGAGGGCCTAGCAGACACAGATACGCAGTATTTT. The chain recombines TRBV30 with TRBJ2-3; D is possibly TRBD2 (5 bases). CDR3 length equals 15 residues. V was shortened by 4 bases and J by 2 bases, with 16 bases between the two germline ends. Germline-derived CDR1 and CDR2 are GTSNPN and SVGIG (reference sequence).

This clonotype was counted between two and nine times. V and J are TRBV10-3 and TRBJ2-7, with no clear D. This CDR3 spans 12 amino acids. The germline V gene has CDR1 ENHRY and CDR2 SYGVKD. V was pared by 4 bases and J by 2 bases, with 6 bases between. CDR3 nucleotide sequence: TGTGCCATCAGTGGAGGAACCTACGAGCAGTACTTC. Its protein is CAISGGTYEQYF.

V gene TRBV5-8 combines with J gene TRBJ2-7; no reliable D call. This CDR3 is built from 10 residues. The ends were cut back, 6 bases at V and 3 bases at J, with 4 bases in the middle. Germline V gene data show CDR1 as SGHTS and CDR2 as YDEGEE. Here the CDR3 reads CASTLYEQYF. The CDR3 DNA follows: TGTGCCAGCACCCTCTACGAGCAGTACTTC. Looking up the rest from reference TRBV5-8 and TRBJ2-7 gives the full variable domain: EAGVTQSPTHLIKTRGQQATLRCSPISGHTSVYWYQQALGLGLQFLLWYDEGEERNRGNFPPRFSGRQFPNYSSELNVNALELEDSALYLCASTLYEQYFGPGTRLTVT.

To note about this clonotype: The junction departs from germline at one end; a sequencing error may be responsible. The J gene is TRBJ2-1, the V gene TRBV6-5; TRBD2 matches at 10 bases. The CDR3 runs to 20 residues. Per germline, CDR1 MNHEY and CDR2 SVGAGI. The CDR3 DNA sequence: TGCGCCAGCAGCCCCAAGCCGGGACTAGCGAGATGGAGCTCCTACAATGAGCAGTTCTTC. Its translation is CASSPKPGLARWSSYNEQFF.

The gene calls are TRBV29-1 and TRBJ1-4, with D possibly being TRBD1 (5 bases). CDR1 and CDR2 from the germline V gene are SQVTM and ANQGSEA. The V gene lost 4 bases and the J gene lost 0 bases, with 15 bases spanning the gap. The CDR3 spans 16 residues. This CDR3 is CSVGQDRSATNEKLFF. CDR3 coding DNA: TGCAGCGTTGGACAAGACAGAAGCGCAACTAATGAAAAACTGTTTTTT.

In its sample, this clonotype was seen many times. This chain connects TRBV7-2 to TRBJ1-2, with D tentatively TRBD1 (5 bases). This CDR3 region has 16 residues. Trimming left V 1 base short and J 7 bases short, with 19 bases between. Germline CDR1 and CDR2: SGHTA and FQGNSA. DNA of the CDR3: TGTGCCAGCAGCTTAGGTCCCCCGGTCGGGGCCCGTGGCTACACCTTC. It encodes CASSLGPPVGARGYTF.

The chain uses TRBV6-1 and TRBJ2-7, with D unresolved. The CDR3 contains 11 residues. Germline CDR1 and CDR2: MNHNS and SASEGT. Trimming removed 7 bases at V and 5 bases at J, with 9 bases between. The CDR3 bases are TGTGCCAGCATGGGCGTCGACGAGCAGTACTTC. Translation gives CASMGVDEQYF.

The J gene is TRBJ2-1, the V gene TRBV12-3 or TRBV12-4, with 13 bases that match TRBD2. J gave up 8 bases and V 5 bases, and 12 bases lay outside the gene matches. The CDR3 runs 17 residues. In DNA, the CDR3 is TGTGCCAGCAGTCGGACTAGCGGGAGACCAGCGGGGGATGAGCAGTTCTTC. Translated: CASSRTSGRPAGDEQFF.

Only a few counts were recorded for this clonotype. This sequence joins TRBV4-1 and TRBJ2-7, with 7 bases that match TRBD1. This CDR3 contains 16 residues. Per the germline V gene, CDR1 is MGHRA and CDR2 is YSYEKL. The trim removed 0 bases at V and 0 bases at J, leaving 5 bases unmatched. The CDR3 DNA reads TGCGCCAGCAGCCAAGATCCGGGACAGATCTCCTACGAGCAGTACTTC. Translating it yields CASSQDPGQISYEQYF.

The genes are TRBV7-2 and TRBJ2-3; D may be TRBD2 (5 bases). V was pared by 4 bases and J by 15 bases, with 23 bases between. CDR3 length: 14 residues. The V gene's germline CDR1 is SGHTA and CDR2 FQGNSA. The CDR3 sequence is CASSSGVNADTRYF. Here the CDR3 DNA reads TGTGCCAGCAGCTCCGGGGTGAACGCAGATACGCGCTATTTT.

This clonotype showed up many times. This chain joins TRBV3-1 and TRBJ1-1; no clear D gene. Looked up from germline, CDR1 is LGHDT and CDR2 is YNNKEL (reference sequence). This CDR3 has 12 amino acids. With 0 bases removed from V and 9 bases from J, the gap between germline ends came to 8 bases. CDR3 sequence reads: CASSQEGVKAFF. The CDR3 region has the DNA TGTGCCAGCAGCCAAGAGGGTGTAAAAGCTTTCTTT.

This clonotype came up many times. The gene calls are TRBV18 and TRBJ1-1; D perhaps matches TRBD1 (5 bases). The CDR3 spans 16 residues. V lost 3 bases and J lost 4, with 18 bases in between. Germline V gene sequence: CDR1 KGHSH, CDR2 LQKENI. The CDR3: CASSPSRGVRGTEAFF. CDR3 nucleotides: TGTGCCAGCTCACCGTCGCGAGGGGTACGGGGCACTGAAGCTTTCTTT.

About this clonotype itself: This may arise from a read error, as a much more abundant clone is one base away. V usage is TRBV15 and J usage is TRBJ2-1, with 9 bases identical to TRBD2. Germline-derived CDR1 and CDR2 are LNHNV and YYDKDF (reference sequence). The length of the CDR3 is 15 residues. Written as DNA, the CDR3 is TGTGCCACCAGCAGAGATAGCGGGAGCTACAATGAGCAGCTCTTC. Encoded protein: CATSRDSGSYNEQLF.

This clonotype was found many times. This sequence joins TRBV27 and TRBJ1-1, with 8 bases fitting TRBD1. The V and J ends lost 3 bases and 1 base, in that order; junction bases with no gene match: 4. Germline CDR1 reads MNHEY; CDR2 reads SMNVEV (reference sequence). The CDR3 has 15 residues. The CDR3, as DNA: TGTGCCAGCAGTTTGCAGGGGGCACCGAACACTGAAGCTTTCTTT. Encoded protein: CASSLQGAPNTEAFF.

This clonotype was recorded a few times. The chain combines TRBV7-2 with TRBJ1-1; 11 bases line up with TRBD1. This CDR3 is 15 amino acids long. Germline CDR1 SGHTA, CDR2 FQGNSA. J gave up 0 bases and V 5 bases, and 2 bases lay outside the gene matches. CDR3 in DNA: TGTGCCAGCAGCAGGACAGGGGGCTTGAACACTGAAGCTTTCTTT. Translated: CASSRTGGLNTEAFF.

The chain carries TRBV7-9 and TRBJ2-7, with 8 nucleotides matching TRBD1. With V trimmed by 2 bases and J by 5 bases, 8 bases remained unmatched. Germline CDR1 SEHNR, CDR2 FQNEAQ (reference sequence). This CDR3 contains 15 residues. CDR3 coding DNA: TGTGCCAGCAGCTTAACGACCCAGGGGGCGAACGAGCAGTACTTC. Residues: CASSLTTQGANEQYF.

Worth noting for this clonotype: Since no conserved phenylalanine or tryptophan closes the CDR3, a read error is the likely cause. The V call is TRBV6-1, the J call TRBJ2-6; TRBD1 aligns across 8 bases. Per germline, CDR1 MNHNS and CDR2 SASEGT. The CDR3 sequence is 17 residues long. V lost 6 bases, J lost 0 bases, and 7 bases stayed unmatched. This CDR3 is CASSRDRWSSGANVLTL. The CDR3 DNA sequence: TGTGCCAGCAGCAGGGACAGGTGGAGCTCTGGGGCCAACGTCCTGACTCTC.